The 23 T cell receptor beta chains listed next were all sequenced from one sample in a study of T cell responses to AZD1222 COVID-19 vaccine. Only in-frame clones appear in the TCRdb table, and some are missing; sequencing was by immunoSEQ multiplex PCR. The sample has more than 150,000 clones, about 85% seen once. The material was peripheral blood, obtained after recovery from COVID-19. The receptors shown here come from an adult who had recovered from COVID-19.

CDR3 sequence (DNA): TGTGCCAGCAGCCAAGGGGAGTTGCCCACTAGTGTAGGCGGGGAGCTGTTTTTT. Protein: CASSQGELPTSVGGELFF. V is TRBV4-2 and J is TRBJ2-2; a weak D match, TRBD2 (5 bases). The CDR3 is 18 amino acids. V dropped 1 base and J dropped 7 bases, with 22 bases sitting between them. CDR1 and CDR2 (germline): LGHNA, YNFKEQ.

The genes are TRBV7-9 and TRBJ2-1; 11 nucleotides align to TRBD2. The V gene's germline CDR1 is SEHNR and CDR2 FQNEAQ (reference sequence). With 4 bases clipped from V and 6 bases from J, the junction kept 8 bases outside the gene matches. The CDR3 sequence is 16 residues long. In DNA form, the CDR3 reads TGTGCCAGCAGCTCGTTAGCGGGAGGGCCGGGCAATGAGCAGTTCTTC. It encodes CASSSLAGGPGNEQFF.

The V gene is TRBV11-2, the J gene TRBJ1-1; no clear D. The CDR3 runs to 15 residues. CDR1 and CDR2 (germline): SGHAT, FQNNGV. Trimming cost V 0 bases and J 3 bases, with 11 bases left between them. The CDR3 sequence is CASSLDDQMDTEAFF. Written as DNA, the CDR3 is TGTGCCAGCAGCTTAGATGATCAAATGGACACTGAAGCTTTCTTT.

The chain recombines TRBV7-2 with TRBJ1-5, with D possibly being TRBD1 (6 bases). Trimming cost V 1 base and J 4 bases, with 11 bases left between them. CDR1 SGHTA and CDR2 FQGNSA come from the germline V gene. This CDR3 has 15 residues. The CDR3 bases are TGTGCCAGCAGCTTAGAGGACAGTCGGAATCAGCCCCAGCATTTT. It codes for CASSLEDSRNQPQHF. Combining the CDR3 with reference TRBV7-2 and TRBJ1-5 gives the whole variable domain GAGVSQSPSNKVTEKGKDVELRCDPISGHTALYWYRQSLGQGLEFLIYFQGNSAPDKSGLPSDRFSAERTGGSVSTLTIQRTQQEDSAVYLCASSLEDSRNQPQHFGDGTRLSIL.

The chain is built from TRBV29-1 and TRBJ1-4; the match to TRBD1 covers 9 bases. The CDR3 has 15 residues. Germline CDR1 and CDR2: SQVTM and ANQGSEA. J lost 0 bases, V lost 6 bases, and 5 bases had no gene match. DNA of the CDR3: TGCAGCGTGTTCGACAGGGGGGCAACTAATGAAAAACTGTTTTTT. Translated, it gives CSVFDRGATNEKLFF.

The chain couples TRBV7-9 to TRBJ2-1, with unresolved D. This CDR3 comprises 12 residues. The germline gives CDR1 SEHNR, CDR2 FQNEAQ (reference sequence). Trimming cost V 5 bases and J 9 bases, with 11 bases left between them. The CDR3 is CASSRFPGEQFF. The CDR3 DNA reads as TGTGCCAGCAGCCGCTTTCCCGGTGAGCAGTTCTTC. Drawing the rest from reference TRBV7-9 and TRBJ2-1, the complete variable domain is DTGVSQNPRHKITKRGQNVTFRCDPISEHNRLYWYRQTLGQGPEFLTYFQNEAQLEKSRLLSDRFSAERPKGSFSTLEIQRTEQGDSAMYLCASSRFPGEQFFGPGTRLTVL.

This clone was seen once. The gene calls are TRBV7-8 and TRBJ1-4; TRBD1 is a possible D gene (5 bases). The CDR3 loop spans 16 amino acids. Trimming pared 3 bases from V and 4 bases from J, leaving 15 bases between. Germline V gene lookup returns CDR1 SGHVS and CDR2 FQNEAQ. CDR3 nucleotides: TGTGCCAGCAGCTTCCAGGGCGGGGGAGATAATGAAAAACTGTTTTTT. It translates to CASSFQGGGDNEKLFF.

The J gene is TRBJ1-6, the V gene TRBV10-3; 8 bases match TRBD1. This CDR3 region has 15 residues. Losses at the gene ends were 2 bases for V and 9 bases for J; bases not matched to a gene: 6. The V gene's germline CDR1 is ENHRY and CDR2 SYGVKD. CDR3 nucleotide sequence: TGTGCCATCAGTGAGGGACAGGGCCTAGTTTCACCCCTCCACTTT. Its protein product is CAISEGQGLVSPLHF.

J is TRBJ2-5 and V is TRBV5-1; 8 nucleotides align to TRBD2. From germline, CDR1 is SGHRS and CDR2 YFSETQ. The CDR3 extends over 15 amino acids. Trimming took 4 bases from V and 1 from J; bases not matched to a gene: 6. CDR3 in DNA: TGCGCCAGCAGCCCAAGCGGGAGTTTCCAAGAGACCCAGTACTTC. Translation gives CASSPSGSFQETQYF.

The chain carries TRBV29-1 and TRBJ1-1; no definite D call. The CDR3 is made up of 12 amino acids. The V gene lost 5 bases and the J gene lost 3 bases, with 10 bases spanning the gap. Germline V gene data show CDR1 as SQVTM and CDR2 as ANQGSEA. CDR3 in amino acids: CSVKGGHTEAFF. CDR3 bases: TGCAGCGTTAAGGGCGGGCACACTGAAGCTTTCTTT.

This chain connects TRBV3-1 (or the pseudogene TRBV3-2) to TRBJ2-3, with 9 nucleotides matching TRBD2. The CDR3 is 15 amino acids. V lost 0 bases to trimming and J lost 7 bases; unmatched junction nucleotides: 5. Germline V gives CDR1 LGHDT, CDR2 YNNKEL (reference sequence). CDR3 in amino acids: CASSQDFLAGNTQYF. The CDR3 DNA reads as TGTGCCAGCAGCCAAGATTTCCTAGCGGGGAATACGCAGTATTTT.

In its sample, this clone was seen once. The chain uses TRBV4-1 and TRBJ2-7; a weak D match, TRBD2 (5 bases). Germline V gene sequence: CDR1 MGHRA, CDR2 YSYEKL. This CDR3 is built from 15 residues. With 0 bases removed from V and 7 bases from J, the gap between germline ends came to 16 bases. CDR3 sequence reads: CASSQDGLAITEQYF. The CDR3 DNA is TGCGCCAGCAGCCAAGATGGGCTAGCAATCACAGAGCAGTACTTC.

The chain uses TRBV18 and TRBJ2-7; maybe TRBD2 (6 bases). The CDR3 is made up of 13 amino acids. Germline V gene data show CDR1 as KGHSH and CDR2 as LQKENI. V lost 1 base, J lost 3 bases, and 7 bases lay in between. The CDR3 DNA sequence: TGTGCCAGCTCACCACGCGGGGACTACGAGCAGTACTTC. It translates to CASSPRGDYEQYF.

The V and J genes are TRBV19 and TRBJ2-4, with 10 bases fitting TRBD1. The trim removed 5 bases at V and 7 bases at J, leaving 11 bases unmatched. The CDR3 runs to 16 residues. Germline V CDR1 and CDR2: LNHDA, SQIVND (reference sequence). The CDR3 reads CASSDQGTGVKNIQYF. Written as DNA, the CDR3 is TGTGCCAGTAGTGACCAAGGGACAGGGGTAAAGAACATTCAGTACTTC.

V usage is TRBV29-1 and J usage is TRBJ1-2; 7 positions match TRBD1. The CDR3 is made up of 13 amino acids. The trim removed 6 bases at V and 4 bases at J, leaving 8 bases unmatched. Germline V gene sequence: CDR1 SQVTM, CDR2 ANQGSEA. The CDR3 region is CSVIRQGGYGYTF. In DNA, the CDR3 is TGCAGCGTCATCCGACAGGGAGGCTATGGCTACACCTTC.

The chain carries TRBV5-4 and TRBJ2-5; D is possibly TRBD2 (5 bases). Per the germline V gene, CDR1 is SGHNT and CDR2 is YYREEE (reference sequence). The CDR3 has 13 residues. The ends were cut back, 4 bases at V and 2 bases at J, with 9 bases in the middle. Here the CDR3 reads CASSAGHQETQYF. CDR3 in DNA: TGTGCCAGCAGCGCGGGTCATCAAGAGACCCAGTACTTC. Filled out from reference TRBV5-4 and TRBJ2-5, the complete variable domain reads ETGVTQSPTHLIKTRGQQVTLRCSSQSGHNTVSWYQQALGQGPQFIFQYYREEENGRGNFPPRFSGLQFPNYSSELNVNALELDDSALYLCASSAGHQETQYFGPGTRLLVL.

This sequence joins TRBV27 and TRBJ2-5; D ambiguous. The length of the CDR3 is 15 residues. Trimming pared 2 bases from V and 5 bases from J, leaving 15 bases between. The germline CDR1 and CDR2 sequences are MNHEY and SMNVEV (reference sequence). The CDR3 bases are TGTGCCAGCAGTTTAATAGGCGGTCCCCGTGAGACCCAGTACTTC. It translates to CASSLIGGPRETQYF.

The J gene is TRBJ2-6, the V gene TRBV4-1; 7 nucleotides align to TRBD1. This CDR3 contains 16 residues. Germline loops: CDR1 MGHRA, CDR2 YSYEKL. J gave up 0 bases and V 4 bases, and 3 bases lay outside the gene matches. CDR3 nucleotide sequence: TGCGCCAGCAGCCTAACAGGGGCCTCTGGGGCCAACGTCCTGACTTTC. Translating it yields CASSLTGASGANVLTF.

This clone was seen a single time. This chain joins TRBV4-2 and TRBJ2-7, with D tentatively TRBD2 (6 bases). The ends were cut back, 4 bases at V and 0 bases at J, with 10 bases in the middle. CDR1 is LGHNA and CDR2 is YNFKEQ in the germline V gene. This CDR3 spans 14 amino acids. This CDR3 reads CASSPGTLSYEQYF. DNA for the CDR3: TGTGCCAGCAGCCCCGGGACTCTCTCCTACGAGCAGTACTTC.

The chain is built from TRBV7-3 and TRBJ2-3; perhaps TRBD1 as D (6 bases). Germline CDR1 SGHTA, CDR2 FQGTGA. V lost 4 bases and J 1 base, leaving 21 bases between the germline ends. The CDR3 runs 18 residues. Here the CDR3 DNA reads TGTGCCAGCAGCTCACAGGGACGCGTCATCGGCGGCACAGATACGCAGTATTTT. Translated: CASSSQGRVIGGTDTQYF.

The CDR3 spells CASSLGQGTGELFF. In DNA form, the CDR3 reads TGTGCCAGCAGCCTGGGACAGGGGACCGGGGAGCTGTTTTTT. The V and J genes are TRBV7-9 and TRBJ2-2; TRBD1 aligns across 10 bases. Germline assignment: CDR1 SEHNR and CDR2 FQNEAQ (reference sequence). This CDR3 contains 14 residues. J was trimmed by 5 bases and V by 5 bases; bases with no gene match: 2.

The V call is TRBV28, the J call TRBJ2-5; D not certain. Germline V lookup: CDR1 MDHEN, CDR2 SYDVKM. The CDR3 runs to 15 residues. V was clipped by 5 bases and J by 3 bases, with 16 bases between them. CDR3 sequence reads: CASSLIGHEEETQYF. As DNA, the CDR3 is TGTGCCAGCAGTCTTATCGGCCACGAGGAAGAGACCCAGTACTTC.

This chain joins TRBV5-5 and TRBJ1-1; a weak D match, TRBD1 (5 bases). The V and J ends lost 4 bases and 1 base respectively, with 11 bases between them. The CDR3 has 14 residues. The germline gives CDR1 SGHKS, CDR2 YYEKEE (reference sequence). The CDR3 region has the DNA TGTGCCAGCAGCACAGGACGGGCGAACACTGAAGCTTTCTTT. Translated, it gives CASSTGRANTEAFF.